This TCR beta chain was identified in a study of cytomegalovirus exposure and HLA in healthy donors. In the study overall: Findings of an earlier analysis included some 120 million unique TCR beta sequences from 190 million or so T cells.

This CDR3 spans 19 amino acids. J was trimmed by 1 base and V by 2 bases; bases with no gene match: 11. Per germline, CDR1 LNHDA and CDR2 SQIVND (reference sequence). As for this clone: Its specificity is not known.

Study-wide results and limits: A later analysis associated around 17,000 TCR beta sequences with HLA alleles at a 0.05 false discovery rate. Looking again later, the authors saw that most CMV-associated TCR beta chains seemed HLA-restricted.

Use of 60 Vbeta and 13 Jbeta primers characterized the PCR. Some clones are missing from TCRdb's copy, which holds only in-frame ones; the method was immunoSEQ multiplex PCR. The table lists 200,000 to 250,000 clones, 75% to 90% of them singletons, with roughly 1% in the top ten. The chain carries TRBV19 and TRBJ2-3, with TRBD2 matching over 11 bases. What was sequenced was PBMCs. This TCR was sampled from a woman aged 18-29 years in good health and CMV-seronegative. The CDR3 bases are TGTGCCAGTAGTATAAGGGGGACTAGCGGTTCTCAGGGCACAGATACGCAGTATTTT. This gives the protein CASSIRGTSGSQGTDTQYF.